One TCR beta chain is described in this entry. The antigen is not known. A junction end diverges from the germline sequence, so it may reflect a read error. This CDR3 comprises 16 residues. CDR1 and CDR2 from the germline V gene are SSHAT and FNYEAQ (reference sequence). The sample belongs to a study of cytomegalovirus exposure and HLA in healthy donors. Amplification used 60 Vbeta primers and 13 Jbeta primers. Sequencing used immunoSEQ multiplex PCR; TCRdb keeps in-frame clones, though not all of them. This sample's clone table lists tens of thousands of clones. Study-wide results and limits: Later on, a genetic analysis was performed. It linked a missense variant in DCLRE1C with V- and J-gene trimming of TCR beta. Analyzed later, association rates of TCRs varied across HLA loci, with DRB1 most and HLA-C fewest.

The rearrangement uses TRBV7-7 and TRBJ2-5, with 14 bases fitting TRBD2. Sequencing was performed on PBMCs. This sequence was found in a female donor in good health and CMV-seropositive. DNA for the CDR3: TGTGCTAGCAGCTTGGGACTAGCGGGGGACCAAGAGACCCAGTACTTC. It codes for CASSLGLAGDQETQYF.